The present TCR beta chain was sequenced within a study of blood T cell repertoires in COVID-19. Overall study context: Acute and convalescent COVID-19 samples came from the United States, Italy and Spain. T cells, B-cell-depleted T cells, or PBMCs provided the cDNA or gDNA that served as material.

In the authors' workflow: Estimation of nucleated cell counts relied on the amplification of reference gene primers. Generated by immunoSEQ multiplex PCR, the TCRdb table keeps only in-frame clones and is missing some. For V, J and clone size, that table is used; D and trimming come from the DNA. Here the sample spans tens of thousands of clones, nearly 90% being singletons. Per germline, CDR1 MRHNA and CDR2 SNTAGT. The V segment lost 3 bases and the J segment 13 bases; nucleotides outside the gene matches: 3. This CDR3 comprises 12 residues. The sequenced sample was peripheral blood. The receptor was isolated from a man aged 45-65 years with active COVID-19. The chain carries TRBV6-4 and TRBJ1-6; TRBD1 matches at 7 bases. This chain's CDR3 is CASSEETGPLHF. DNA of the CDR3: TGTGCCAGCAGTGAAGAGACAGGGCCCCTCCACTTT.